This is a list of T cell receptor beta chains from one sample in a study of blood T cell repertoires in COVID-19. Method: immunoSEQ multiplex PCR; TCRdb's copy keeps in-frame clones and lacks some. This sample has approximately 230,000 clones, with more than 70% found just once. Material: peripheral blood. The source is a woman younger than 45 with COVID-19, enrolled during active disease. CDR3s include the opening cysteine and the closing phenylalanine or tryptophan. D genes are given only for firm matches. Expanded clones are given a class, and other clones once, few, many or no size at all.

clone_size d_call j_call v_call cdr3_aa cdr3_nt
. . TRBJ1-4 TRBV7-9 CASSSREGGTNEKLFF TGTGCCAGCAGTTCTCGGGAGGGGGGGACTAATGAAAAACTGTTTTTT
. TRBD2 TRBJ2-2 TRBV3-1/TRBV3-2 CASSLIGLAGTGELFF TGTGCCAGCAGCCTGATCGGACTAGCGGGAACCGGGGAGCTGTTTTTT
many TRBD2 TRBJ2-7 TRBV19 CASSPEGLAGDEQYF TGTGCCAGTAGTCCGGAGGGACTAGCGGGGGACGAGCAGTACTTC
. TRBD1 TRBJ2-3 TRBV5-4 CASSLPRGDTQYF TGTGCCAGCAGCCTTCCCAGGGGGGATACGCAGTATTTT
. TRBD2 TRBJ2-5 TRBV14 CASSQGSNSGRPQTQYF TGTGCCAGCAGCCAAGGGAGTAATAGCGGGAGGCCACAGACCCAGTACTTC
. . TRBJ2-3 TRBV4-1 CASSQGGRGDTQYF TGCGCCAGCAGCCAAGGGGGGCGAGGAGATACGCAGTATTTT
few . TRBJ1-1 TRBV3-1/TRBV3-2 CASSQVTGSTEAFF TGTGCCAGCAGCCAAGTTACGGGTTCCACTGAAGCTTTCTTT
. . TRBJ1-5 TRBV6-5 CASSYERDQPQHF TGTGCCAGCAGTTACGAGAGGGATCAGCCCCAGCATTTT
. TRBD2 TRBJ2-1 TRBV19 CASSPRTSGRSYNEQFF TGTGCCAGTAGCCCCCGGACTAGCGGGAGGTCCTACAATGAGCAGTTCTTC
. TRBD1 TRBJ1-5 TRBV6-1 CASSDLRTGVNQPQHF TGTGCCAGCAGTGACCTTAGGACAGGGGTCAATCAGCCCCAGCATTTT
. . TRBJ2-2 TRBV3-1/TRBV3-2 CASSQDDLRGELFF TGTGCCAGCAGCCAAGATGACTTGAGGGGGGAGCTGTTTTTT
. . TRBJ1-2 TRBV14 CASSPQGYYGYTF TGTGCCAGCAGCCCACAGGGATACTATGGCTACACCTTC
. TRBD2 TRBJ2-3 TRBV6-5 CASSRLAGVEDTQYF TGTGCCAGCAGCAGACTAGCGGGAGTGGAGGATACGCAGTATTTT
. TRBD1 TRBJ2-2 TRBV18 CASSGQGNTGELFF TGTGCCAGCTCAGGACAGGGGAACACCGGGGAGCTGTTTTTT
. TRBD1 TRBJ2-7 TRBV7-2 CASSFTLGTGTYEQYF TGTGCCAGCAGCTTCACTCTTGGGACAGGGACCTACGAGCAGTACTTC
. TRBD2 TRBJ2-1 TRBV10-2 CASRESGAYNEQFF TGCGCCAGCAGGGAGAGCGGGGCCTACAATGAGCAGTTCTTC
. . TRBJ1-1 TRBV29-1 CSVVNGQTNTEAFF TGCAGCGTTGTAAACGGACAGACGAACACTGAAGCTTTCTTT
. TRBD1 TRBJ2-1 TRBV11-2 CASSLQGAAYNEQFF TGTGCCAGCAGCTTACAGGGGGCTGCCTACAATGAGCAGTTCTTC
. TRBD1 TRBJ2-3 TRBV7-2 CASSTSGQIDTQYF TGTGCCAGCAGCACTTCGGGACAGATAGATACGCAGTATTTT
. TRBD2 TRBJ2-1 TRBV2 CASSISGVSYNEQFF TGTGCCAGCAGTATTAGCGGGGTCTCCTACAATGAGCAGTTCTTC
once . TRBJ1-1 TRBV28 CASSFGGGWLNTEAFF TGTGCCAGCAGTTTTGGGGGAGGATGGCTGAACACTGAAGCTTTCTTT
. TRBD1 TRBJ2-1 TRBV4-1 CASSQNRWGDRDNEQFF TGCGCCAGCAGCCAAAACCGCTGGGGAGACAGGGACAATGAGCAGTTCTTC
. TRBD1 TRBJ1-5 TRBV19 CASSTNRGGGQPQHF TGTGCCAGTAGTACCAACAGGGGCGGAGGACAGCCCCAGCATTTT